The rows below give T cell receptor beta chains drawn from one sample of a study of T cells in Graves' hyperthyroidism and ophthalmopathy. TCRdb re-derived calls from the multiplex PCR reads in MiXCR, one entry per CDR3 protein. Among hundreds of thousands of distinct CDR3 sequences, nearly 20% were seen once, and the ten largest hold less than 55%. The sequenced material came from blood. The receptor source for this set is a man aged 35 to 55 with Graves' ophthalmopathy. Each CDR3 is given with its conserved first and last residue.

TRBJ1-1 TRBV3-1 CASSLQGGRGIEAFF
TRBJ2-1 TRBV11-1 CASSLNTGAYNEQFF
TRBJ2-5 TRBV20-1 CSATRGLAGVSETQYF
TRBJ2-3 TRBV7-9 CASSRTGTSSPDTQYF
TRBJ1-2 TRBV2 CASSVGRVYGYTF
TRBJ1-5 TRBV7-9 CASHPRDRGNQPQHF
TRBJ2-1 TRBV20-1 CSATSEYRHNEQFF
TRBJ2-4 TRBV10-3 CAISDPLDRASKNIQYF
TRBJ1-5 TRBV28 CASSTPGRGTQPQHF
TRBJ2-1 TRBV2 CASSESGASGSNEQFF